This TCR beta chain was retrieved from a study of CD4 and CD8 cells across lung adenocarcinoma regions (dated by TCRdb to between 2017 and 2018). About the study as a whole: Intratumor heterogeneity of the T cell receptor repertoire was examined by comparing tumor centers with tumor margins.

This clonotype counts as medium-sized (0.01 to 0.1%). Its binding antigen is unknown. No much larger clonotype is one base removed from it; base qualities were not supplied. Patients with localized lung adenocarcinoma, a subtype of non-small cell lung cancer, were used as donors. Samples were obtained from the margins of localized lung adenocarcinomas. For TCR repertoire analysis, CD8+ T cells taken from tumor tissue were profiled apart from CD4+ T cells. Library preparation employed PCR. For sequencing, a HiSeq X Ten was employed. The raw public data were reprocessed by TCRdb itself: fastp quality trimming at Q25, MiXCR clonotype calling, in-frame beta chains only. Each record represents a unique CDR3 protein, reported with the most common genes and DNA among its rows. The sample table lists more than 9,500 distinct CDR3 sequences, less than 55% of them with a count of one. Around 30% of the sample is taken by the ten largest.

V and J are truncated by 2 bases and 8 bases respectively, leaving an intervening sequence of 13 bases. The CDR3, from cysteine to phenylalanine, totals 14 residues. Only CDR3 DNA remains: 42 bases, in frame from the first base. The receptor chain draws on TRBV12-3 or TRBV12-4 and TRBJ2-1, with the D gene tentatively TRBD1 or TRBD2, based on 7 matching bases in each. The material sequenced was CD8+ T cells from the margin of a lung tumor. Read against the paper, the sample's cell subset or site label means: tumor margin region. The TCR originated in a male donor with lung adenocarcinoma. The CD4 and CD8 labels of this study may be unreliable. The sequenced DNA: TGTGCCAGCAGTTTAAGGGAGGGGGCCCATGAGCAGTTCTTC. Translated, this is CASSLREGAHEQFF.